A selection of T cell receptor beta chains follows, all from one sample in a study of T cells in Graves' hyperthyroidism and ophthalmopathy. Each CDR3 protein gets one entry after TCRdb re-called the multiplex PCR reads with MiXCR. The repertoire has 90,000 to 120,000 distinct CDR3 sequences, approximately 15% of them found once; the top ten carry 40% to 50%. Sequenced: blood. These TCRs come from a woman between 50 and 59 years old with Graves' hyperthyroidism. Both conserved end residues are part of each CDR3.

v_gene,j_gene,CDR3aa
TRBV3-1,TRBJ2-7,CASSPTATQPYEQYF
TRBV4-1,TRBJ1-3,CASSQDLEQGDPSGNTIYF
TRBV4-1,TRBJ2-3,CASSQPHLTGGAADTQYF
TRBV9,TRBJ2-7,CASSVGQGADEQYF
TRBV19,TRBJ2-2,CASSMTSGRGELFF
TRBV4-1,TRBJ1-1,CASSARTAQAEAFF
TRBV30,TRBJ1-1,CAWSVGQNTEAFF
TRBV11-2,TRBJ2-2,CASSSGLAGRVTGELFF
TRBV28,TRBJ1-5,CASSPEGPKNQPQHF
TRBV10-3,TRBJ1-2,CAISESGLGYGYTF
TRBV11-3,TRBJ1-1,CASSLITRNTEAFF
TRBV29-1,TRBJ2-2,CSVVRSGELFF
TRBV9,TRBJ1-2,CASSVGQGVTNYGYTF
TRBV6-1,TRBJ2-2,CASSPILAGGGELFF
TRBV4-1,TRBJ2-2,CASSPVGLAGVTGELFF
TRBV2,TRBJ2-1,CASSVSGVSSYNEQFF
TRBV12-3/TRBV12-4,TRBJ1-1,CASSRTGDTEAFF
TRBV28,TRBJ2-7,CASSGTSGSNEQYF
TRBV7-9,TRBJ1-1,CASSLIGTSNTEAFF
TRBV5-5,TRBJ1-5,CASSLGVGSNQPQHF
TRBV11-2,TRBJ2-7,CASSSNRVEQYF
TRBV6-6,TRBJ2-5,CASSYARGRETQYF
TRBV11-2,TRBJ1-1,CASRSAPGEAFF
TRBV7-9,TRBJ1-3,CASSPRGTSGNTIYF
TRBV27,TRBJ2-5,CASSLWGQGAEETQYF
TRBV4-1,TRBJ2-3,CASSSGQGGLFSTDTQYF
TRBV11-1,TRBJ2-7,CASSHDPQGNEQYF
TRBV6-1,TRBJ1-2,CASTPTGQYYGYTF